A selection of T cell receptor beta chains follows, all from one sample in a study of cytomegalovirus exposure and HLA in healthy donors. Only in-frame clones appear in the TCRdb table, and some are missing; sequencing was by immunoSEQ multiplex PCR. In the table there are 45,000 to 60,000 clones, over 70% of which are singletons. The sequencing input was PBMCs. All receptors derive from a man between 18 and 35 years old in good health and CMV-seronegative. Both conserved end residues are part of each CDR3. A D gene is named only where the DNA matches it firmly. Not every row has a clone size; where given, it reads once, few, many or a size class.

d_gene	v_gene	j_gene	abundance	CDR3nt	CDR3aa
TRBD2	TRBV7-2	TRBJ2-7	NA	TGTGCCAGCAGCTTCAGCGGGAGGGAGACCTACGAGCAGTACTTC	CASSFSGRETYEQYF
NA	TRBV20-1	TRBJ2-7	NA	TGCAGTGCTTTACGGGATTACGAGCAGTACTTC	CSALRDYEQYF
NA	TRBV6-5	TRBJ1-5	once	TGTGCCAGCACCGACAGGTCCGGTCAGCCCCAGCATTTT	CASTDRSGQPQHF
TRBD1	TRBV6-1	TRBJ1-2	NA	TGTGCCAGCAGGTCCGGGACAGCTAACTATGGCTACACCTTC	CASRSGTANYGYTF
TRBD2	TRBV29-1	TRBJ2-7	NA	TGCAGCGTTGGAAGCGGGAGGCCGTTAGACGAGCAGTACTTC	CSVGSGRPLDEQYF
NA	TRBV4-3	TRBJ2-1	NA	TGCGCCAGCAGCCAAGGGAGCGGAGCCTACAATGAGCAGTTCTTC	CASSQGSGAYNEQFF
NA	TRBV28	TRBJ2-3	once	TGTGCCAGCAGTTTATTCGGGAGCTCAGATACGCAGTATTTT	CASSLFGSSDTQYF
NA	TRBV4-2	TRBJ1-1	NA	TGTGCCAGCAGCCAAGATGCGTGGGCTTGGACTGAAGCTTTCTTT	CASSQDAWAWTEAFF
TRBD1	TRBV4-1	TRBJ2-1	NA	TGCGCCAGCAGCCATGAGGGCCCAGGGGGCAATGAGCAGTTCTTC	CASSHEGPGGNEQFF
NA	TRBV10-3	TRBJ2-6	few	TGTGCCATTCGCGGTGCCGGGGCCAACGTCCTGACTTTC	CAIRGAGANVLTF
TRBD2	TRBV6-5	TRBJ2-1	NA	TGTGCCAGCCGTCTAAGCGGGAGGGCCGGCGATGAGCAGTTCTTC	CASRLSGRAGDEQFF
TRBD1	TRBV9	TRBJ1-4	few	TGTGCCAGCAGCACCCGGACAGGGCAAGGTGAAAAACTGTTTTTT	CASSTRTGQGEKLFF
TRBD2	TRBV7-7	TRBJ2-1	NA	TGTGCCAGCAGCTTAGTAGCGGGAGGCCCCAATGAGCAGTTCTTC	CASSLVAGGPNEQFF
NA	TRBV6-5	TRBJ2-5	few	TGTGCCAGCAGTTACTTCCTTGTCGGCAGGTCGGCCCAGTACTTC	CASSYFLVGRSAQYF
NA	TRBV6-5	TRBJ1-2	NA	TGTGCCAGCAGTTATCTACCATTCCGGCGAGGTGGCTACACCTTC	CASSYLPFRRGGYTF
NA	TRBV14	TRBJ2-1	NA	TGTGCCAGCAGCCAAGAAGGTGGGCGTACGCACAATGAGCAGTTCTTC	CASSQEGGRTHNEQFF
TRBD2	TRBV2	TRBJ2-7	NA	TGTGCCAGCAGACTAGCGGGAGGGCCCATCGAGCAGTACTTC	CASRLAGGPIEQYF
NA	TRBV25-1	TRBJ2-5	NA	TGTGCCAGCAGTGAATTCTCCCGGAGGGGCCAAGAGACCCAGTACTTC	CASSEFSRRGQETQYF
TRBD1	TRBV7-9	TRBJ2-7	NA	TGTGCCAGCAGCCCAACAGGGGAAAGTGGTCACGAGCAGTACTTC	CASSPTGESGHEQYF
NA	TRBV9	TRBJ2-7	NA	TGTGCCAGCAGCGTAGGCGGTACGGATTACGAGCAGTACTTC	CASSVGGTDYEQYF
TRBD1	TRBV4-2	TRBJ1-5	NA	TGTGCCAGCAGCCCGGGAATAGACAGGGGCCAGCCCCAGCATTTT	CASSPGIDRGQPQHF
TRBD2	TRBV7-9	TRBJ2-4	once	TGTGCCAGCAGCTTGCGCCGGCTAGCGGGAGTGAGCAAAAACATTCAGTACTTC	CASSLRRLAGVSKNIQYF
TRBD1	TRBV28	TRBJ1-1	NA	TGTGCCAGCCGATCCGGGACAGGGTGGAGCACTGAAGCTTTCTTT	CASRSGTGWSTEAFF
NA	TRBV13	TRBJ2-1	once	TGTGCCAGCAGCTTCTACAGGGCCCACTCCTACAATGAGCAGTTCTTC	CASSFYRAHSYNEQFF
NA	TRBV6-5	TRBJ2-7	NA	TGTGCCAGCAGCCTGGGGCGGGAGCAGTACTTC	CASSLGREQYF
NA	TRBV30	TRBJ2-1	NA	TGTGCCTGGACGTCGCGGGGCAATGAGCAGTTCTTC	CAWTSRGNEQFF
NA	TRBV4-3	TRBJ1-2	few	TGCGCCAGCAGCCAAGAAGTCTTAAGCAGGGGATATGGCTACACCTTC	CASSQEVLSRGYGYTF
NA	TRBV7-9	TRBJ2-1	NA	TGTGCCAGCAGCTTAGGGGGCGAGGCATACAATGAGCAGTTCTTC	CASSLGGEAYNEQFF
TRBD2	TRBV6-1	TRBJ2-7	NA	TGTGCCAGCAGTGAAAGCGGGACTACCTCCTACGAGCAGTACTTC	CASSESGTTSYEQYF
NA	TRBV6-5	TRBJ2-5	NA	TGTGCCAGCAGTTTCCCGGGAGCAGGGACCCAGTACTTC	CASSFPGAGTQYF
NA	TRBV4-1	TRBJ1-1	NA	TGCGCCAGCAGCCCGGGACCTCCGGGGGCTGAAGCTTTCTTT	CASSPGPPGAEAFF
NA	TRBV15	TRBJ1-4	NA	TGTGCCACCAGCACCGGGGGGGGCGGAAAACTGTTTTTT	CATSTGGGGKLFF
TRBD2	TRBV5-4	TRBJ2-7	NA	TGTGCCAGCAGCTTGGCCGTGGGGGGGAGCTCCTACGAGCAGTACTTC	CASSLAVGGSSYEQYF
NA	TRBV29-1	TRBJ1-2	NA	TGCAGCGTATCCTATGCCCAGGGGGGCTACACCTTC	CSVSYAQGGYTF
NA	TRBV2	TRBJ1-1	NA	TGTGCCAGCAGTGAAGTCAGGACTCTCACCCTTGAAGCTTTCTTT	CASSEVRTLTLEAFF
TRBD2	TRBV7-2	TRBJ2-7	NA	TGTGCCAGCAGCTCCGTCGGGGGGTACGAGCAGTACTTC	CASSSVGGYEQYF